This TCR beta chain was recorded in a study of Ad26.COV2.S vaccination and SARS-CoV-2 variants. Overall study context: Each vaccinee took Ad26.COV2.S intramuscularly, once or twice 56 days apart.

Here immunoSEQ multiplex PCR was the method, and the copy in TCRdb shows in-frame clones only, minus some. There are 350,000 to 600,000 clones in the sample; 80% to 90% occur only once, and about 1.7% lies in the top ten. Treatment in this sample: 15 to 20 received Ad26.COV2.S at low or high dose, single or two shots; about 5 received placebo; per-sample allocation not given. The samples date from day 63 after the first vaccine or placebo injection. Expression of Wuhan-strain SARS-CoV-2 spike came from the Ad26 vector that formed the vaccine. Sequences were derived from peripheral blood, sampled in a trial of Ad26.COV2.S vaccine versus placebo. The receptor was derived from a person between 18 and 65 years old who received the Ad26.COV2.S COVID-19 vaccine or a placebo.

CDR3 sequence (DNA): TGTGCCAGCAGCGAGGATCCTCCTGTTGACACCGGGGAGCTGTTTTTT. Translated: CASSEDPPVDTGELFF. The chain uses TRBV27 and TRBJ2-2; D not certain. The V gene lost 6 bases and the J gene lost 3 bases, with 17 bases spanning the gap. This CDR3 spans 16 amino acids. Per germline, CDR1 MNHEY and CDR2 SMNVEV (reference sequence).